This T cell receptor (beta chain) stems from a study of cytomegalovirus exposure and HLA in healthy donors. The wider study: As an earlier analysis found, around 170 million T cells yielded 117 million unique TCR beta sequences.

This clone came up a few times. In germline, CDR1 is ENHRY, CDR2 SYGVKD. The length of the CDR3 is 13 residues. Trimming pared 7 bases from V and 4 bases from J, leaving 14 bases between. Vbeta (60) and Jbeta (13) primers were used in the PCR. TCRdb's table, derived via immunoSEQ multiplex PCR, lists solely in-frame clones and lacks some. The table lists under 200,000 clones, 68% of them singletons. The sequence derives from a woman between 18 and 29 years old in good health and CMV-seropositive. Sequencing was done on a sample of PBMCs. This chain connects TRBV10-3 to TRBJ2-7, with D perhaps matching TRBD1 (7 bases). CDR3 bases: TGTGCCATCAAGGGGGCAGGGGGGTACGAGCAGTACTTC. It translates to CAIKGAGGYEQYF.